One sample yielded the 27 T cell receptor beta chains listed below, sequenced in a study of CD8+CD57+ T cells in acquired aplastic anemia. It was genomic DNA that served as the template for profiling TCR beta VDJ and CDR3. TCRdb analysed the reads with MiXCR anew, one entry per CDR3 protein. The sample yields 74,000 or so distinct CDR3 sequences, roughly half seen once. The specimen was sorted CD4+, CD8+, or CD8+CD57+ T cells (not recorded which) from PBMCs. These receptors were collected from a human donor in good health, serving as a control.

This clonotype has only a few counts. The V gene is TRBV7-6, the J gene TRBJ1-5; unclear D gene. Germline V gene data show CDR1 as SGHVS and CDR2 as FNYEAQ. This CDR3 is 13 amino acids long. Deletions cut 3 bases from V and 7 bases from J, with 10 bases between. The DNA of the CDR3 is TGTGCCAGCAGCTTGATGGTGGGGCAGCCCCAGCATTTT. Amino acid sequence: CASSLMVGQPQHF.

This rearrangement joins TRBV7-8 to TRBJ2-7; TRBD2 matches 13 bases. V gave up 5 bases and J gave up 5 bases; unmatched junction bases: 12. The CDR3 extends over 17 amino acids. In germline, CDR1 is SGHVS, CDR2 FQNEAQ. The CDR3 spells CASSRFGTSGIADEQYF. CDR3 bases: TGTGCCAGCAGCCGGTTCGGGACTAGCGGGATAGCCGACGAGCAGTACTTC.

Remarks on this clonotype: No DNA is shown, since the ends of the CDR3 on it are uncertain; the CDR3 is the one TCRdb lists. The chain recombines TRBV9 with TRBJ1-1; the table's TRBD1 call for D was not verified on the DNA. The CDR3 length is 22 residues, termini included. Germline CDR1 is SGDLS and CDR2 is YYNGEE. CDR3 sequence reads: CASSVGQGFGTEYFGPGTEAFF.

This clonotype occurred many times. The chain uses TRBV2 and TRBJ1-2; tentatively, D is TRBD1 (5 bases). CDR1 is SNHLY and CDR2 is FYNNEI in the germline V gene. This CDR3 spans 17 amino acids. Between the trimmed V and J ends, which lost 7 bases and 0 bases, there was a span of 21 bases. The CDR3, as DNA: TGTGCCAGCACCAGGGTAGCCCACCCACCTTCTAACTATGGCTACACCTTC. It encodes CASTRVAHPPSNYGYTF.

This clonotype was seen a handful of times. The rearrangement links TRBV20-1 to TRBJ1-2, with D possibly matching TRBD1 (6 bases). This CDR3 has 17 amino acids. CDR1 and CDR2 from the germline V gene are DFQATT and SNEGSKA (reference sequence). Trimming took 5 bases from V and 3 from J, leaving 25 bases between them. CDR3 region: CSAAPILTGTQDYGYTF. In DNA form, the CDR3 reads TGCAGTGCTGCCCCCATCTTAACAGGGACCCAGGACTATGGCTACACCTTC.

In its sample, this clonotype was seen once. This is likely a read error, given that the CDR3 carries no conserved phenylalanine or tryptophan at its end. V usage is TRBV19 and J usage is TRBJ1-1; possibly TRBD1 for D (5 bases). Germline V gene sequence: CDR1 LNHDA, CDR2 SQIVND (reference sequence). V was cut by 5 bases and J by 1 base, with 14 bases left in between. The CDR3 totals 15 residues. In DNA form, the CDR3 reads TGTGCCAGTAGTCGGCCGGGGGGGTCGAACACTGAAGCTTTCTCT. Residues: CASSRPGGSNTEAFS.

In its sample, this clonotype was seen many times. The chain employs TRBV6-5 and TRBJ2-7; TRBD2 is a possible D gene (7 bases). This CDR3 has 13 residues. V lost 2 bases and J 6 bases, leaving 11 bases between the germline ends. CDR1 is MNHEY, CDR2 SVGAGI, per germline. As DNA, the CDR3 is TGTGCCAGCAGTTACGGGGGGGCGGGCGAGCAGTACTTC. This codes for CASSYGGAGEQYF.

V gene TRBV15 combines with J gene TRBJ1-6, with 10 bases fitting TRBD1. The CDR3 sequence is 17 residues long. Germline CDR1 is LNHNV and CDR2 is YYDKDF (reference sequence). The junction had 4 bases not matched to a gene; V was cut back by 4 bases and J by 1 base. The CDR3, as DNA: TGTGCCACCAGCACGCGGGACAGGGGTTCCTATAATTCACCCCTCCACTTT. Translation gives CATSTRDRGSYNSPLHF.

V and J are TRBV7-8 and TRBJ2-3; 9 bases line up with TRBD2. This CDR3 is built from 17 residues. Trimming removed 1 base from V and 5 bases from J; junction bases left unmatched: 10. Germline CDR1 and CDR2: SGHVS and FQNEAQ. CDR3 region: CASSLGVAGGPGDTQYF. Written as DNA, the CDR3 is TGTGCCAGCAGCTTAGGGGTGGCGGGAGGGCCGGGAGATACGCAGTATTTT.

This clonotype was seen many times. The chain recombines TRBV10-2 with TRBJ2-7, with 10 bases fitting TRBD1. Unmatched junction bases numbered 6, after V lost 7 bases and J lost 0 bases. Germline V gives CDR1 WSHSY, CDR2 SAAADI. The CDR3 is 15 amino acids. CDR3 in amino acids: CASNAGTGVSYEQYF. The CDR3 region has the DNA TGCGCCAGCAACGCCGGGACAGGGGTCTCCTACGAGCAGTACTTC.

The table lists this clonotype with a few counts. Likely a read error: the CDR3 ends without its conserved phenylalanine or tryptophan. The V gene is TRBV29-1, the J gene TRBJ2-5; D is ambiguous. Germline-derived CDR1 and CDR2 are SQVTM and ANQGSEA. This CDR3 comprises 11 residues. The ends were cut back, 3 bases at V and 5 bases at J, with 7 bases in the middle. This CDR3 is CSVDGRETQYS. As DNA, the CDR3 is TGCAGCGTTGACGGTCGGGAGACCCAGTACTCC.

This clonotype was seen at least ten times. The CDR3 DNA is TGCGCCAGCAGCTTGGACGGCAACTCCTACGAGCAGTACTTC. Its protein product is CASSLDGNSYEQYF. The genes are TRBV5-1 and TRBJ2-7, with D hard to call. The CDR3 totals 14 residues. V was trimmed by 0 bases and J by 0 bases, leaving 7 bases between them. Germline V gene sequence: CDR1 SGHRS, CDR2 YFSETQ.

By share, this clonotype ranks as medium-sized. This chain uses TRBV19 with TRBJ1-2, with a possible D match to TRBD1 (6 bases). This CDR3 is built from 13 residues. Deletions cut 6 bases from V and 4 bases from J, with 12 bases between. CDR1 and CDR2 (germline): LNHDA, SQIVND (reference sequence). Here the CDR3 reads CASSRDITYGYTF. The CDR3 region has the DNA TGTGCCAGTAGCAGGGACATCACCTATGGCTACACCTTC.

The chain has TRBV29-1 and TRBJ2-5, with unresolved D. V was shortened by 4 bases and J by 2 bases, with 8 bases between the two germline ends. The germline gives CDR1 SQVTM, CDR2 ANQGSEA. The CDR3 extends over 12 amino acids. The CDR3 sequence: CSVGSKQETQYF. Written as DNA, the CDR3 is TGCAGCGTTGGCTCGAAGCAAGAGACCCAGTACTTC.

The chain joins TRBV29-1 to TRBJ2-3; no definite D call. CDR1 and CDR2 from the germline V gene are SQVTM and ANQGSEA. The CDR3 runs 12 residues. Trimming took off 6 bases at V and 2 bases at J, with 9 bases between the two ends. Written as DNA, the CDR3 is TGCAGCGTGGCGCCCTTCACAGATACGCAGTATTTT. Translated, it gives CSVAPFTDTQYF.

This clonotype was seen repeatedly, ten times or more. The chain recombines TRBV6-1 with TRBJ1-6; possibly TRBD1 for D (6 bases). This CDR3 has 15 amino acids. V lost 5 bases, J lost 6 bases, and 14 bases lay in between. Germline CDR1 reads MNHNS; CDR2 reads SASEGT. The CDR3 sequence: CASSPSTGINSPLHF. CDR3 in DNA: TGTGCCAGCAGTCCTTCAACAGGGATTAATTCACCCCTCCACTTT.

The chain joins TRBV29-1 to TRBJ2-5; no reliable D call. The CDR3 loop spans 13 amino acids. Looked up from germline, CDR1 is SQVTM and CDR2 is ANQGSEA. Trimming removed 5 bases from V and 3 bases from J, with 13 bases in between. CDR3 protein: CSVQLRVKETQYF. CDR3 in DNA: TGCAGCGTTCAGTTACGGGTTAAAGAGACCCAGTACTTC.

J is TRBJ2-2 and V is TRBV11-2, with 13 bases that match TRBD2. CDR3 length: 19 residues. Per the germline V gene, CDR1 is SGHAT and CDR2 is FQNNGV. The J segment lost 1 base and the V segment lost 4 bases, leaving 9 bases of the junction unmatched. The CDR3 bases are TGTGCCAGCAGCTCGGGAAGACTAGCGGGGGGCAGGAACACCGGGGAGCTGTTTTTT. It specifies CASSSGRLAGGRNTGELFF.

By share, this clonotype counts as medium-sized. This rearrangement joins TRBV29-1 to TRBJ1-3; D is undetermined. There are 12 residues in the CDR3. V was clipped by 4 bases and J by 0 bases, with 4 bases between them. CDR1 and CDR2 from the germline V gene are SQVTM and ANQGSEA. CDR3 DNA: TGCAGCGTTGGAGACTCTGGAAACACCATATATTTT. This sequence encodes CSVGDSGNTIYF.

The sample holds many counts of this clonotype. V and J are TRBV6-1 and TRBJ1-2; no reliable D call. The CDR3 contains 12 residues. Germline V gene sequence: CDR1 MNHNS, CDR2 SASEGT. Trimming removed 7 bases from V and 4 bases from J, with 10 bases in between. The CDR3 sequence is CASIVASYGYTF. CDR3 coding DNA: TGTGCCAGCATCGTGGCCTCCTATGGCTACACCTTC.

V gene TRBV19 combines with J gene TRBJ2-1; D assignment may be TRBD1 or TRBD2 (5 bases each). The germline gives CDR1 LNHDA, CDR2 SQIVND (reference sequence). V was shortened by 3 bases and J by 8 bases, with 20 bases between the two germline ends. The CDR3 is 16 residues long. The CDR3 loop reads CASSMIPGRGRDEQFF. CDR3 nucleotide sequence: TGTGCCAGTAGTATGATTCCGGGACGGGGACGGGATGAGCAGTTCTTC.

In this sample, this clonotype turned up many times. The genes are TRBV20-1 and TRBJ2-1; D is unresolved. CDR3 length: 15 amino acids. Trimming took 0 bases from V and 9 from J, leaving 18 bases between them. Germline V CDR1 and CDR2: DFQATT, SNEGSKA (reference sequence). CDR3 sequence reads: CSARDPGPGIGEQFF. The DNA for the CDR3 is TGCAGTGCTAGAGATCCCGGACCAGGTATTGGTGAGCAGTTCTTC.

The table lists this clonotype with a few counts. The gene calls are TRBV19 and TRBJ1-2; D unclear. Germline CDR1 reads LNHDA; CDR2 reads SQIVND (reference sequence). This CDR3 region has 15 residues. V gave up 1 base and J gave up 0 bases, with 9 bases separating them. In DNA form, the CDR3 reads TGTGCCAGTAGTATAGGTCGGGGTTCTAACTATGGCTACACCTTC. Residues: CASSIGRGSNYGYTF.

This clonotype has at least ten counts. This chain joins TRBV7-2 and TRBJ1-1; maybe TRBD1 (5 bases). Germline loops: CDR1 SGHTA, CDR2 FQGNSA. V was shortened by 2 bases and J by 5 bases, with 15 bases between the two germline ends. The CDR3 is 15 residues long. The CDR3 loop reads CASSLTMGGGTEAFF. The CDR3 coding sequence is TGTGCCAGCAGCTTAACAATGGGGGGGGGGACTGAAGCTTTCTTT.

This clonotype showed up just a few times. This rearrangement joins TRBV6-1 to TRBJ2-2, with 8 nucleotides matching TRBD1. This CDR3 is 14 amino acids long. Germline V gives CDR1 MNHNS, CDR2 SASEGT. The J segment lost 1 base and the V segment lost 8 bases, leaving 3 bases of the junction unmatched. The CDR3 DNA sequence: TGTGCCAGCCAAGGGACAGGGAACACCGGGGAGCTGTTTTTT. Encoded protein: CASQGTGNTGELFF.

The chain employs TRBV5-1 and TRBJ2-7; possibly TRBD1 for D (6 bases). CDR1 is SGHRS, CDR2 YFSETQ, per germline. This CDR3 spans 14 amino acids. Trimming took off 2 bases at V and 5 bases at J, with 14 bases between the two ends. CDR3 nucleotides: TGCGCCAGCAGCTTCCGGCAGGGGTGGCACGAGCAGTACTTC. Protein: CASSFRQGWHEQYF. Supplemented by reference TRBV5-1 and TRBJ2-7, the full variable domain reads KAGVTQTPRYLIKTRGQQVTLSCSPISGHRSVSWYQQTPGQGLQFLFEYFSETQRNKGNFPGRFSGRQFSNSRSEMNVSTLELGDSALYLCASSFRQGWHEQYFGPGTRLTVT.

This chain links TRBV2 with TRBJ2-1, with 8 bases lining up with TRBD1. Germline CDR1 SNHLY, CDR2 FYNNEI. The CDR3 is 12 amino acids. V lost 8 bases, J lost 5 bases, and 2 bases stayed unmatched. Here the CDR3 reads CASGTGDNEQFF. The CDR3 DNA is TGTGCCAGCGGGACAGGAGACAATGAGCAGTTCTTC.